These 11 T cell receptor beta chains were sequenced from one sample in a study of STAT3 mutations in large granular lymphocyte leukemia. General study findings and limits: Every T-LGLL patient had at least one immunodominant TCRbeta clonotype.

These receptors' antigens are unknown. Assay used: immunoSEQ multiplex PCR; TCRdb lists only in-frame clones, some missing. The sample holds roughly 40,000 clones, 81% seen once. What was sequenced was PBMCs. The receptors were sampled from a human donor with T large granular lymphocyte leukemia. Some clones in this sample may be carry-over from other donors' samples.

The chain links TRBV6-5 to TRBJ1-5, with D hard to call. Germline lookup yields CDR1 MNHEY and CDR2 SVGAGI. There are 13 residues in the CDR3. Trimming took 2 bases from V and 7 from J, leaving 9 bases between them. This CDR3 is CASSYREQQPQHF. The CDR3 DNA is TGTGCCAGCAGTTACCGGGAGCAACAGCCCCAGCATTTT.

V and J are TRBV4-1 and TRBJ2-5, with D perhaps TRBD1 or TRBD2 (6 bases each). CDR1 MGHRA and CDR2 YSYEKL come from the germline V gene. Trimming shortened V by 1 base and J by 2 bases, and 14 bases separated the two germline ends. This CDR3 contains 16 residues. The chain's CDR3 is CASSQVTRGPQETQYF. CDR3 bases: TGCGCCAGCAGCCAAGTCACCCGGGGGCCACAAGAGACCCAGTACTTC.

V gene TRBV5-1 combines with J gene TRBJ1-2, with TRBD1 as a possible D gene (5 bases). The CDR3 runs to 16 residues. The germline V gene encodes CDR1 SGHRS and CDR2 YFSETQ. V shed 2 bases and J shed 4 bases, with 18 bases lying between them. The CDR3 coding sequence is TGCGCCAGCAGCTTTGAAGGGACGGCGTCTACCTATGGCTACACCTTC. Its protein is CASSFEGTASTYGYTF.

This chain links TRBV4-1 with TRBJ2-5, with D possibly being TRBD1 (6 bases). The V and J ends lost 1 base and 1 base respectively, with 13 bases between them. The germline CDR1 and CDR2 sequences are MGHRA and YSYEKL. The CDR3 loop spans 16 amino acids. CDR3 in DNA: TGCGCCAGCAGCCAAGGCGACAGGACCTTCCAAGAGACCCAGTACTTC. As protein: CASSQGDRTFQETQYF.

The V gene is TRBV19, the J gene TRBJ1-5, with D perhaps TRBD1 (6 bases). CDR1 LNHDA and CDR2 SQIVND come from the germline V gene (reference sequence). The CDR3 runs to 15 residues. V was pared by 2 bases and J by 6 bases, with 14 bases between. The CDR3 DNA is TGTGCCAGTAGTATAACGTGGGACAAGCTTCAGCCCCAGCATTTT. This encodes CASSITWDKLQPQHF.

The table lists this clone with a few counts. V usage is TRBV18 and J usage is TRBJ2-2; maybe TRBD1 (6 bases). Germline lookup yields CDR1 KGHSH and CDR2 LQKENI. Trimming removed 2 bases from V and 7 bases from J, with 14 bases in between. This CDR3 is 15 amino acids long. The CDR3 nucleotides read TGTGCCAGCTCACCAATCCAGGGGCGGAACGGGGAGCTGTTTTTT. It codes for CASSPIQGRNGELFF.

This clone was detected only a few times. DNA for the CDR3: TGTGCCAGCAGTTGGGGGACACCAGACAATGAGCAGTTCTTC. Protein: CASSWGTPDNEQFF. The chain couples TRBV6-5 to TRBJ2-1; tentative D call: TRBD1 (6 bases). Germline CDR1 MNHEY, CDR2 SVGAGI. The CDR3 runs 14 residues. Trimming left V 4 bases short and J 5 bases short, with 12 bases between.

The chain employs TRBV5-1 and TRBJ2-7; D is unresolved. The germline gives CDR1 SGHRS, CDR2 YFSETQ. Trimming removed 2 bases from V and 4 bases from J, with 10 bases in between. CDR3 length: 13 amino acids. CDR3 nucleotide sequence: TGCGCCAGCAGCTTCCAGGAACGATACGAGCAGTACTTC. Translated, it gives CASSFQERYEQYF.

The CDR3 is CASSQGGRGPYEQYF. As DNA, the CDR3 is TGTGCCAGCAGCCAAGGTGGCAGGGGGCCCTACGAGCAGTACTTC. The chain carries TRBV7-9 and TRBJ2-7; TRBD1 aligns across 8 bases. The germline V gene encodes CDR1 SEHNR and CDR2 FQNEAQ (reference sequence). The CDR3 has 15 amino acids. J lost 2 bases, V lost 5 bases, and 8 bases had no gene match.

The chain uses TRBV10-3 and TRBJ1-2, with D tentatively TRBD1 (5 bases). The CDR3 spans 12 residues. From germline, CDR1 is ENHRY and CDR2 SYGVKD. The germline V and J ends were trimmed by 11 bases and 4 bases, with 14 bases remaining between them. For the CDR3, the DNA is TGTGCCGCTGGCCGGGGCGGCTATGGCTACACCTTC. It codes for CAAGRGGYGYTF.

The chain employs TRBV5-6 and TRBJ1-3; D ambiguous. Germline lookup yields CDR1 SGHDT and CDR2 YYEEEE. V lost 3 bases and J 0 bases, leaving 13 bases between the germline ends. This CDR3 comprises 16 residues. The CDR3 loop is CASSYLTEVSGNTIYF. The CDR3 coding sequence is TGTGCCAGCAGCTACCTGACGGAGGTCTCTGGAAACACCATATATTTT.